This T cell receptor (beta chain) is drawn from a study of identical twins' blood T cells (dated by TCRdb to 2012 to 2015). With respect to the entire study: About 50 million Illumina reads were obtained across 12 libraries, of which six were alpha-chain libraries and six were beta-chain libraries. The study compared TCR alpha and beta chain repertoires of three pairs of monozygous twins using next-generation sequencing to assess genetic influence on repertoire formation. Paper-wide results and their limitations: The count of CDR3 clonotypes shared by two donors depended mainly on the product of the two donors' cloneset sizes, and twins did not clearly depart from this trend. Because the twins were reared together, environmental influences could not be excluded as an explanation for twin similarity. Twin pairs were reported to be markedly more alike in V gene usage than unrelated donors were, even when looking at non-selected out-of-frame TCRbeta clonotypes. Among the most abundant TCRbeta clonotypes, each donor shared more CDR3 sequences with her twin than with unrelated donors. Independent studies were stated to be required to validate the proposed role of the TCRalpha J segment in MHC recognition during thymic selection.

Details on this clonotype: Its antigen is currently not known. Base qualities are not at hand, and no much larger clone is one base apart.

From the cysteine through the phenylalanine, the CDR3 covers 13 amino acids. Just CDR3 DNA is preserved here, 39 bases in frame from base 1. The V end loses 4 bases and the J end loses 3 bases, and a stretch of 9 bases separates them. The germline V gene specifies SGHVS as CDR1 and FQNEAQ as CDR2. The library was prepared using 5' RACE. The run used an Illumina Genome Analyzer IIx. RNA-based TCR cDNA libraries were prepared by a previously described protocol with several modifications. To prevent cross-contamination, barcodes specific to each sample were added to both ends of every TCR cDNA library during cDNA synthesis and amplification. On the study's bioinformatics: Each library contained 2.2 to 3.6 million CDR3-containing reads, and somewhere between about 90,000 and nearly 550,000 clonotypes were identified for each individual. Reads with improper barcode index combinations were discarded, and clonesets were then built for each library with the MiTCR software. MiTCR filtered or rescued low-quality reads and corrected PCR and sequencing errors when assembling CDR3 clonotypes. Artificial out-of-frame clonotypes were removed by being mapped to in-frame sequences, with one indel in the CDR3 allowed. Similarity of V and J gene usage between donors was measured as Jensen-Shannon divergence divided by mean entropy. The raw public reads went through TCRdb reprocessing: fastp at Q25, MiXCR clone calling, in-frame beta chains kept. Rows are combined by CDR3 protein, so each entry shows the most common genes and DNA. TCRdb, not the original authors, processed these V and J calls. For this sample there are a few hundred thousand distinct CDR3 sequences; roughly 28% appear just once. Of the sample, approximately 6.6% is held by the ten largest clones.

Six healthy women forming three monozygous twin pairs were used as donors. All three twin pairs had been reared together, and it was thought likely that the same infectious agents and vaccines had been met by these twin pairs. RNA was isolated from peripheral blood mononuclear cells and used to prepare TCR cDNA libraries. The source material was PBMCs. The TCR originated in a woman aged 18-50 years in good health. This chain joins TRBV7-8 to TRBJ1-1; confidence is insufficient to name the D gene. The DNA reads TGTGCCAGCAGCTCCCCCGGGGACACTGAAGCTTTCTTT. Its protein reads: CASSSPGDTEAFF.